The clone carrying this TCR beta chain appeared a few times. Its target is not known. Trimming left V 4 bases short and J 4 bases short, with 19 bases between. Per germline, CDR1 SGHNT and CDR2 YYREEE (reference sequence). This CDR3 has 16 residues. This sample stems from a study of T cells after yellow fever vaccination. Study-wide results and caveats: Contamination by abundant bulk-population clonotypes could be present in FACS-sorted repertoires.

TCRdb re-derived calls from the 5' RACE reads in MiXCR, one entry per CDR3 protein. The sample has about 75,000 distinct CDR3 sequences, about 7.3% seen once. The clonotype originates from a man aged 18 to 29 who received the YFV17D yellow fever vaccine. The chain carries TRBV5-4 and TRBJ2-3; a possible D gene is TRBD2 (7 bases). This specimen was CD8+ T cells sorted from PBMCs, taken approximately 11 days after the first yellow fever vaccination. The CDR3 DNA sequence: TGTGCCAGCAGCCCGGGGGCGGGGGCCTCCCCAGATACGCAGTATTTT. Protein sequence: CASSPGAGASPDTQYF.